This T cell receptor beta chain was found in a study of PD-1 blockade in classical Hodgkin lymphoma. Looking at the study overall: Treatment was intravenous nivolumab, 3 mg/kg every 2 weeks, until progression. Findings of the study overall: Any patient who commenced nivolumab under 1 year after ASCT was excluded. It was reported that newly diagnosed patients had less baseline TCR diversity than healthy donors. Complete responders matched newly diagnosed patients in baseline diversity.

A word on this clone: Its antigen is unknown.

Clones were sequenced by immunoSEQ multiplex PCR, and TCRdb holds only the in-frame ones, with some missing. This sample has about 90,000 clones, with 89% found just once. Trimming took off 2 bases at V and 5 bases at J, with 16 bases between the two ends. This CDR3 is 15 amino acids long. The germline V gene has CDR1 MNHEY and CDR2 SVGAGI. Every one of the patients relapsed after autologous stem cell transplantation (brentuximab vedotin exposure was variable). The sample here was peripheral blood mononuclear cells (PBMCs), taken before the second cycle of nivolumab. The V call is TRBV6-5, the J call TRBJ2-7, with a possible D match to TRBD2 (6 bases). This sequence was found in a human donor with classical Hodgkin lymphoma. The CDR3 region has the DNA TGTGCCAGCAGTTACGGCCCCGGAGGGTTCCACGAGCAGTACTTC. Its translation is CASSYGPGGFHEQYF.